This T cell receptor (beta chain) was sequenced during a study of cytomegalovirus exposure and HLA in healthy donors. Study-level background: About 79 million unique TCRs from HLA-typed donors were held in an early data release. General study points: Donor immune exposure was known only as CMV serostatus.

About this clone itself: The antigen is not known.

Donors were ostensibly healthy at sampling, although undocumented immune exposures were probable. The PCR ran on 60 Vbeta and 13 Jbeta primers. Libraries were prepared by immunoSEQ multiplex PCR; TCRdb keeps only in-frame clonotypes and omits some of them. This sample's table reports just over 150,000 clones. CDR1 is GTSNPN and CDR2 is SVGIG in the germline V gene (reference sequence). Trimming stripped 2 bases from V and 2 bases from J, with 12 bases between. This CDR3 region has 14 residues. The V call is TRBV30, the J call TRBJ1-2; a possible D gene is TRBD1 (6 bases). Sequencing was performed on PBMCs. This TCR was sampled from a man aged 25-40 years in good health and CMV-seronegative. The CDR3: CAWSLTGANYGYTF. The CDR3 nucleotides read TGTGCCTGGAGTCTGACAGGAGCCAACTATGGCTACACCTTC.